The 27 T cell receptor beta chains reported below all come from one sample, sequenced in a study of Ad26.COV2.S vaccination and SARS-CoV-2 variants. Described treatment: around 19 received Ad26.COV2.S at low or high dose, single or two shots; about 5 received placebo; per-sample allocation not given. Sampling occurred on day 63 after the first vaccine or placebo injection. Sequenced by immunoSEQ multiplex PCR; TCRdb stores in-frame clones only, minus some. The sample shows 350,000 to 500,000 clones, 75% to 95% of them seen only once. The material was peripheral blood, obtained in a trial of Ad26.COV2.S vaccine versus placebo. These receptor sequences come from a person aged 18-60 years who received the Ad26.COV2.S COVID-19 vaccine or a placebo.

The V gene is TRBV19, the J gene TRBJ1-1; 8 bases are shared with TRBD1. This CDR3 spans 14 amino acids. V shed 5 bases, J shed 6 bases, and the junction held 8 bases outside the gene matches. Germline assignment: CDR1 LNHDA and CDR2 SQIVND (reference sequence). The CDR3 sequence is CASSQTGGFSEAFF. CDR3 in DNA: TGTGCCAGTAGTCAAACAGGGGGTTTCTCTGAAGCTTTCTTT.

This chain connects TRBV4-3 to TRBJ2-7; TRBD2 might be the D (6 bases). CDR1 is LGHNA and CDR2 is YSLEER in the germline V gene. Trimming took 1 base from V and 0 from J, leaving 10 bases between them. CDR3 size: 15 residues. The CDR3 here is CASSQGRGASYEQYF. The CDR3 DNA reads TGCGCCAGCAGCCAAGGGAGGGGAGCCTCCTACGAGCAGTACTTC.

This chain uses TRBV28 with TRBJ2-7; 12 bases are a match to TRBD2. V lost 5 bases, J lost 5 bases, and 7 bases stayed unmatched. This CDR3 region has 15 residues. The germline CDR1 and CDR2 sequences are MDHEN and SYDVKM. CDR3: CASSRQTSGSHEQYF. CDR3 nucleotides: TGTGCCAGCAGTCGACAGACTAGCGGGAGCCACGAGCAGTACTTC.

The chain has TRBV27 and TRBJ2-7; D is ambiguous. The V gene's germline CDR1 is MNHEY and CDR2 SMNVEV (reference sequence). Between the trimmed V and J ends, which lost 7 bases and 1 base, there was a span of 14 bases. The CDR3 runs to 14 residues. CDR3 bases: TGTGCCAGCAAATACAGTGACGGATCCTACGAGCAGTACTTC. Its translation is CASKYSDGSYEQYF.

The CDR3 coding sequence is TGTGCCAGCAGCCCCCGAGGAGGGGGCGCCGGAAACACCATATATTTT. It codes for CASSPRGGGAGNTIYF. The rearrangement joins TRBV21-1 to TRBJ1-3; the D call of TRBD1 is as the table states it, not checked on the DNA. TRBV21-1 is reported as a pseudogene. The CDR3 consists of 16 residues.

The V and J genes are TRBV4-3 and TRBJ2-3, with 10 bases aligning to TRBD2. CDR1 LGHNA and CDR2 YSLEER come from the germline V gene. V shed 1 base, J shed 6 bases, and the junction held 7 bases outside the gene matches. The CDR3 totals 16 residues. The CDR3 region is CASSQGLAGGPDTQYF. CDR3 nucleotides: TGCGCCAGCAGCCAAGGGTTAGCGGGAGGTCCCGATACGCAGTATTTT.

This chain uses TRBV9 with TRBJ2-5, with 7 nucleotides matching TRBD1. CDR3 length: 14 residues. Unmatched junction bases numbered 6, after V lost 3 bases and J lost 4 bases. The germline V gene has CDR1 SGDLS and CDR2 YYNGEE. CDR3 loop: CASSGTGVGETQYF. In DNA form, the CDR3 reads TGTGCCAGCAGCGGAACAGGGGTTGGAGAGACCCAGTACTTC.

The chain is built from TRBV28 and TRBJ1-1; D is undetermined. V lost 6 bases, J lost 1 base, and 12 bases lay in between. CDR1 is MDHEN, CDR2 SYDVKM, per germline. This CDR3 region has 14 residues. The CDR3 DNA follows: TGTGCCAGCAGCCTCAGCCGGAGGAACACTGAAGCTTTCTTT. Translated: CASSLSRRNTEAFF.

Only one count was recorded for this clone. The chain uses TRBV5-1 and TRBJ2-7, with D possibly TRBD1 on 6 matching bases. The germline gives CDR1 SGHRS, CDR2 YFSETQ. This CDR3 has 15 amino acids. Trimming removed 2 bases from V and 1 base from J, with 13 bases in between. The CDR3 DNA reads TGCGCCAGCAGCTTCTCACAGGGAGCGTCCTACGAGCAGTACTTC. Its protein is CASSFSQGASYEQYF.

The V and J genes are TRBV4-1 and TRBJ2-1; D gene unclear. CDR1 is MGHRA, CDR2 YSYEKL, per germline. The V and J ends lost 3 bases and 4 bases respectively, with 10 bases between them. The CDR3 length is 14 residues. The CDR3 sequence: CASSHEDLYNEQFF. DNA of the CDR3: TGCGCCAGCAGCCACGAGGACCTATACAATGAGCAGTTCTTC.

This chain uses TRBV30 with TRBJ1-2; D ambiguous. Germline V gives CDR1 GTSNPN, CDR2 SVGIG (reference sequence). Trimming left V 0 bases short and J 2 bases short, with 7 bases between. The CDR3 is 13 amino acids. The CDR3 sequence: CAWSVRPNYGYTF. CDR3 in DNA: TGTGCCTGGAGTGTACGGCCAAACTATGGCTACACCTTC.

The V and J genes are TRBV18 and TRBJ2-7; D is possibly TRBD2 (6 bases). The CDR3 spans 13 residues. CDR1 is KGHSH, CDR2 LQKENI, per germline. V was shortened by 6 bases and J by 3 bases, with 12 bases between the two germline ends. This CDR3 reads CASSVGDFYEQYF. The CDR3 DNA is TGTGCCAGCTCCGTGGGGGACTTCTACGAGCAGTACTTC.

The rearrangement links TRBV5-4 to TRBJ1-1; 9 bases fit TRBD1. Germline CDR1 is SGHNT and CDR2 is YYREEE (reference sequence). The CDR3 contains 14 residues. V dropped 4 bases and J dropped 5; count of bases not matched to a gene: 6. The CDR3 DNA reads TGTGCCAGCAGCCGAGGACAGGGGAGGACTGAAGCTTTCTTT. It yields the protein CASSRGQGRTEAFF.

The V call is TRBV6-5, the J call TRBJ1-1, with 9 bases fitting TRBD1. Germline V gene lookup returns CDR1 MNHEY and CDR2 SVGAGI. This CDR3 spans 14 amino acids. Trimming took 7 bases from V and 1 from J; bases not matched to a gene: 4. The CDR3 sequence: CASTKDRGNTEAFF. As DNA, the CDR3 is TGTGCCAGCACCAAGGACAGGGGGAACACTGAAGCTTTCTTT.

V usage is TRBV24-1 and J usage is TRBJ1-3; D is unclear. From germline, CDR1 is KGHDR and CDR2 SFDVKD. This CDR3 has 14 residues. V was cut by 2 bases and J by 0 bases, with 4 bases left in between. The CDR3 spells CATSDSRSGNTIYF. The CDR3 nucleotides are TGTGCCACCAGTGATTCCCGCTCTGGAAACACCATATATTTT.

V and J are TRBV28 and TRBJ1-2, with D unclear. CDR1 is MDHEN and CDR2 is SYDVKM in the germline V gene. The ends were cut back, 3 bases at V and 7 bases at J, with 18 bases in the middle. CDR3 size: 15 residues. CDR3 coding DNA: TGTGCCAGCAGTTTGACCCCAGCCGGCGCGGGTGGCTACACCTTC. This encodes CASSLTPAGAGGYTF.

This chain links TRBV5-8 with TRBJ2-7, with 8 nucleotides matching TRBD1. In germline, CDR1 is SGHTS, CDR2 YDEGEE. The J segment lost 0 bases and the V segment lost 2 bases, leaving 7 bases of the junction unmatched. The CDR3 length is 16 residues. The CDR3: CASSFNRDRSSYEQYF. The CDR3 bases are TGTGCCAGCAGCTTCAACCGGGACAGGAGCTCCTACGAGCAGTACTTC.

J is TRBJ1-1 and V is TRBV7-9; D remains ambiguous. The CDR3 is made up of 12 amino acids. Germline V CDR1 and CDR2: SEHNR, FQNEAQ (reference sequence). V gave up 3 bases and J gave up 3 bases, with 5 bases separating them. The CDR3 loop reads CASSFEDTEAFF. In DNA form, the CDR3 reads TGTGCCAGCAGCTTCGAGGACACTGAAGCTTTCTTT. Together with reference TRBV7-9 and TRBJ1-1, the CDR3 gives the full variable domain: DTGVSQNPRHKITKRGQNVTFRCDPISEHNRLYWYRQTLGQGPEFLTYFQNEAQLEKSRLLSDRFSAERPKGSFSTLEIQRTEQGDSAMYLCASSFEDTEAFFGQGTRLTVV.

V and J are TRBV27 and TRBJ2-1; TRBD2 matches 8 bases. The CDR3 covers 16 residues. V lost 6 bases to trimming and J lost 0 bases; unmatched junction nucleotides: 7. In germline, CDR1 is MNHEY, CDR2 SMNVEV (reference sequence). The CDR3 is CASRSSGTSSYNEQFF. The DNA for the CDR3 is TGTGCCAGCAGAAGCTCCGGGACTAGCTCCTACAATGAGCAGTTCTTC.

The chain uses TRBV7-9 and TRBJ2-7; D perhaps matches TRBD1 (5 bases). Germline loops: CDR1 SEHNR, CDR2 FQNEAQ (reference sequence). The CDR3 runs to 15 residues. Trimming took off 4 bases at V and 5 bases at J, with 18 bases between the two ends. The CDR3 coding sequence is TGTGCCAGCAGCTCTCCTGGGGCAGGGATTCACGAGCAGTACTTC. As protein: CASSSPGAGIHEQYF. The full variable domain, in which reference TRBV7-9 and TRBJ2-7 provide the parts outside the CDR3, is DTGVSQNPRHKITKRGQNVTFRCDPISEHNRLYWYRQTLGQGPEFLTYFQNEAQLEKSRLLSDRFSAERPKGSFSTLEIQRTEQGDSAMYLCASSSPGAGIHEQYFGPGTRLTVT.

The chain couples TRBV11-2 to TRBJ1-4, with 8 bases matching TRBD1. CDR1 and CDR2 (germline): SGHAT, FQNNGV. Trimming removed 4 bases from V and 4 bases from J; junction bases left unmatched: 5. This CDR3 has 15 amino acids. CDR3 in amino acids: CASSSSTGGNEKLFF. CDR3 in DNA: TGTGCCAGCAGCTCTAGTACAGGGGGTAATGAAAAACTGTTTTTT.

This chain uses TRBV5-8 with TRBJ2-7; the D gene is possibly TRBD2 (6 bases). The germline gives CDR1 SGHTS, CDR2 YDEGEE. Between the trimmed V and J ends, which lost 0 bases and 5 bases, there was a span of 12 bases. This CDR3 region has 14 residues. The chain's CDR3 is CASSLGLGDHEQYF. DNA of the CDR3: TGTGCCAGCAGCTTGGGACTAGGGGACCACGAGCAGTACTTC.

The chain carries TRBV11-3 and TRBJ2-2; the match to TRBD2 covers 10 bases. The V and J ends lost 5 bases and 0 bases, in that order; junction bases with no gene match: 3. The CDR3 runs 16 residues. CDR1 is SGHNT and CDR2 is YENEEA in the germline V gene. The CDR3: CASSPTSGANTGELFF. DNA of the CDR3: TGTGCCAGCAGCCCTACTAGCGGGGCGAACACCGGGGAGCTGTTTTTT.

The gene calls are TRBV19 and TRBJ1-1, with a possible D match to TRBD1 (5 bases). CDR1 LNHDA and CDR2 SQIVND come from the germline V gene (reference sequence). This CDR3 contains 16 residues. V was shortened by 3 bases and J by 1 base, with 15 bases between the two germline ends. Here the CDR3 DNA reads TGTGCCAGTAGTATGGCCGAGGGGTTGAGGAACACTGAAGCTTTCTTT. It specifies CASSMAEGLRNTEAFF.

V gene TRBV10-3 combines with J gene TRBJ1-2, with TRBD1 matching 8 bases. Looked up from germline, CDR1 is ENHRY and CDR2 is SYGVKD. CDR3 length: 15 amino acids. Trimming removed 4 bases from V and 3 bases from J; junction bases left unmatched: 7. CDR3 bases: TGTGCCATCAGTGCGTACCGGGACAGGCACTATGGCTACACCTTC. Protein sequence: CAISAYRDRHYGYTF.

This clone was detected only a few times. The chain combines TRBV4-1 with TRBJ1-6; TRBD1 is a possible D gene (6 bases). CDR1 is MGHRA and CDR2 is YSYEKL in the germline V gene. Trimming cost V 1 base and J 7 bases, with 11 bases left between them. This CDR3 is built from 15 residues. The CDR3 is CASSQVHRENSPLHF. The CDR3, as DNA: TGCGCCAGCAGCCAAGTGCACAGGGAGAATTCACCCCTCCACTTT.

This rearrangement joins TRBV18 to TRBJ2-4; 14 bases are shared with TRBD2. The V gene's germline CDR1 is KGHSH and CDR2 LQKENI. This CDR3 has 18 amino acids. V trimming: 6 bases; J trimming: 4 bases; junction bases outside the gene matches: 11. The CDR3 here is CASSPGLAGDGAKNIQYF. The CDR3 DNA sequence: TGTGCCAGCTCTCCGGGACTAGCGGGAGACGGTGCAAAAAACATTCAGTACTTC.